This T cell receptor beta chain was captured by sequencing in a study of shared clonotypes between healthy human individuals (dated by TCRdb to about 2020). Context from the whole study: The cohort included a few men and two women between 18 and 49 years of age. Per donor, three plates each were used for CD4 naive and CD4 memory, two for CD8 naive, and one for CD8 memory. Each donor's leukapheresis produced roughly between roughly 0.85 and 9.5 billion PBMCs. To increase sequencing depth and limit assay-specific biases, different laboratories used diverse techniques to prepare libraries and sequence TCR repertoires. The study deeply sequenced blood TCR repertoires of about five healthy adults to estimate repertoire size and the extent of clonotype sharing between individuals.

V and J are truncated by 6 bases and 4 bases respectively, leaving an intervening sequence of 21 bases. Including cysteine and phenylalanine, the CDR3 has 16 amino acids. The CDR3 DNA has 48 bases and is translated from base 1. Sequences LNHNV (CDR1) and YYDKDF (CDR2) are obtained from the germline V gene (reference sequence). Using the deep immunoSEQ assay, multiplex PCR amplified TCR CDR3 regions from genomic DNA. For each cell subset, the extracted genomic DNA was distributed evenly across all wells of several immunoSEQ 96-well plates, and each plate served as one replicate. For sorted subsets, 150 to 250 ng genomic DNA, equal to some 28,000 T cell genomes, was loaded into each replicate PCR. Purified libraries were quantified with a Qubit 3.0 fluorometer, sized on a Bioanalyzer 2100, and re-quantified with the KAPA Library Quantification kit. A separate single-read 150-cycle Illumina NextSeq 550 flow cell was used to sequence each immunoSEQ 96-well plate. Under the source paper's analysis protocol: Because the immunoSEQ output included only junctional sequences and no quality scores, the filtering could not be the same as the filtering used for full-length reads. Sequences were annotated with PyIR, a Python wrapper for IgBLAST v1.9, using IMGT germline references to assign V/J genes and CDR3. Any read was removed if the V/J assignment was weak (E-value above 1e-6), the CDR3 was missing, or the read contained stop codons, out-of-frame junctions, or ambiguous translated residues. A V3J clonotype was defined by an identical inferred V gene, J gene, and CDR3 amino acid sequence. The percentage overlap between two repertoires was calculated by dividing the number of shared unique clonotypes by the size of the smaller repertoire. RTK rarefaction, the Chao1 estimator, and Recon v2.1 estimates of unobserved clonotypes were used to assess repertoire richness. Generation probabilities for all TCRbeta clonotypes obtained by the gDNA method from a handful of donors were computed using OLGA. Entries here come from immuneACCESS through TCRdb and include only in-frame sequences with V and J called. Some clones fail to appear in such tables; in the studies checked, an unresolved V gene covers under half of the shortfall, and the cause of the remainder is unknown. The DNA gave D and trimming, while V, J and clone size come from that table. In all, the sample holds about 1.9 million clones, and roughly 93% of those were seen once. 1.5% to 2% of the sample rests with the top ten.

In the case of this clone: Its antigen remains undetermined. The sample holds no much larger clone one base away, and base qualities are not on file.

CD8 naive samples consisted of CD45RO-negative cells that were positively selected for CCR7, yielding a CD45RA+CCR7+ population without TemRA cells. Donors were healthy HIV-negative adults with no recently reported acute infections or vaccinations. All donors were Caucasian adults living in Nashville, Tennessee, USA. Blood was collected by leukapheresis, and PBMCs were isolated by Ficoll-Histopaque density gradient centrifugation and then cryopreserved in liquid nitrogen vapor phase. Purity and quantity of every magnetically sorted T cell population were checked by analytical flow cytometry. Each sorted fraction had its genomic DNA isolated and then quantified by UV absorbance on a Nanodrop 2000c. Overall study outcomes, separate from this receptor: Compared with non-shared clonotypes, the clonotypes found in all four sorted-subset donors had higher generation probabilities. The small number of donors limited the genetic and exposure-history diversity represented. Across a handful of donors, approximately 5% of naive CD4, roughly 3.8% of naive CD8, about 2.3% of memory CD4, and 0.3% to 0.45% of memory CD8 clonotypes were shared. Naive subsets generally had larger estimated clonotype richness than memory subsets. Sampling was limited to blood, and TCR repertoires in tissue likely differ from TCR repertoires in blood. Rarefaction of sorted-subset datasets indicated incomplete sequencing despite the large sequencing depth. Pairwise subsampling led to the expectation that sequencing depth would affect the degree of clonotype sharing among donors.

This clonotype was sampled from a man between 18 and 29 years old in good health. Some clones in this sample may be carry-over from other donors' samples. The V and J genes are TRBV15 and TRBJ1-2; the D gene assignment is ambiguous. Sequenced sample: naive CD8+ T cells from PBMCs. The meaning of the sample's cell subset or site label: CD45RA+CCR7+. The CDR3 protein: CATRSPGDVSGYGYTF. The sequence in DNA is TGTGCCACCAGGTCCCCTGGTGACGTATCGGGCTATGGCTACACCTTC.